One sample yielded the 25 T cell receptor beta chains listed below, sequenced in a study of T-cell memory formation after mild COVID-19. TCRdb reprocessed the 5' RACE reads with MiXCR, giving one entry per CDR3 protein. The sample contains 350,000 to 500,000 distinct CDR3 sequences, 20% to 25% of which appear only once. The sequencing sample was made of PBMCs or a T cell subset sorted from them (not recorded which). Receptor source: an adult woman who had mild COVID-19 (a few samples of this study predate the infection). Cell type and time point are not known.

The V gene is TRBV5-1, the J gene TRBJ1-2; no firm D call. CDR1 is SGHRS, CDR2 YFSETQ, per germline. The CDR3 totals 12 residues. The V gene lost 4 bases and the J gene lost 8 bases, with 12 bases spanning the gap. CDR3 protein: CASSGIGYGYTF. The CDR3 region has the DNA TGCGCCAGCAGCGGGATAGGTTACGGCTACACCTTC.

This clonotype was detected a few times. The J gene is TRBJ2-5, the V gene TRBV7-9; 7 bases are a match to TRBD2. Germline-derived CDR1 and CDR2 are SEHNR and FQNEAQ (reference sequence). There are 15 residues in the CDR3. V shed 1 base, J shed 6 bases, and the junction held 8 bases outside the gene matches. The CDR3 coding sequence is TGTGCCAGCAGCTTAGATTTTGTCGGGAGGCAGACCCAGTACTTC. This gives the protein CASSLDFVGRQTQYF. The whole variable domain, filled in from reference TRBV7-9 and TRBJ2-5, reads DTGVSQNPRHKITKRGQNVTFRCDPISEHNRLYWYRQTLGQGPEFLTYFQNEAQLEKSRLLSDRFSAERPKGSFSTLEIQRTEQGDSAMYLCASSLDFVGRQTQYFGPGTRLLVL.

The genes are TRBV5-1 and TRBJ2-7; 10 bases agree with TRBD1. The CDR3 is made up of 14 amino acids. The junction had 4 bases not matched to a gene; V was cut back by 4 bases and J by 3 bases. CDR1 SGHRS and CDR2 YFSETQ come from the germline V gene. The CDR3 coding sequence is TGCGCCAGCAGCCAGGGGACAGGGGTCTACGAGCAGTACTTC. Protein sequence: CASSQGTGVYEQYF.

CDR3 DNA: TGTGCCAGTAGGCCCCCGACAGGGCGGGACACTGAAGCTTTCTTT. Translation gives CASRPPTGRDTEAFF. The J gene is TRBJ1-1, the V gene TRBV19, with 7 bases identical to TRBD1. The V and J ends lost 6 bases and 3 bases, in that order; junction bases with no gene match: 10. The CDR3 runs to 15 residues. The germline V gene encodes CDR1 LNHDA and CDR2 SQIVND (reference sequence).

This clonotype was detected only a few times. CDR3 region: CASSLVGTAYEQYF. In DNA, the CDR3 is TGTGCCAGCAGCTTAGTTGGGACAGCCTACGAGCAGTACTTC. V gene TRBV11-2 combines with J gene TRBJ2-7; 7 bases map to TRBD1. Germline values: CDR1 SGHAT, CDR2 FQNNGV. The CDR3 runs to 14 residues. The ends lost 1 base at V and 2 bases at J; junction bases unmatched: 2.

The chain is built from TRBV4-1 and TRBJ2-2; 11 bases align to TRBD1. This CDR3 is 15 amino acids long. Germline loops: CDR1 MGHRA, CDR2 YSYEKL. V shed 6 bases and J 3 bases; nucleotides not matched to a gene: 3. The CDR3 bases are TGCGCCAGCAGTATGGGACAGGGGGACACCGGGGAGCTGTTTTTT. Translation gives CASSMGQGDTGELFF.

The chain uses TRBV11-3 and TRBJ2-1, with 10 bases identical to TRBD2. V shed 0 bases and J 5 bases; nucleotides not matched to a gene: 10. Germline values: CDR1 SGHNT, CDR2 YENEEA. CDR3 size: 18 residues. In DNA, the CDR3 is TGTGCCAGCAGCTTAGACAGCGGGGGGGCCCGATCGGACAATGAGCAGTTCTTC. This encodes CASSLDSGGARSDNEQFF.

J is TRBJ2-3 and V is TRBV15, with D hard to call. Trimming removed 1 base from V and 1 base from J, with 9 bases in between. This CDR3 has 15 residues. Germline V gene lookup returns CDR1 LNHNV and CDR2 YYDKDF (reference sequence). The CDR3 coding sequence is TGTGCCACCAGCAGAGGGGTGATGGGCACAGATACGCAGTATTTT. This encodes CATSRGVMGTDTQYF.

DNA of the CDR3: TGTGCCAGCAGCTTAGCTCGGGGACTAGCGGCGTACCAAGAGACCCAGTACTTC. Translated: CASSLARGLAAYQETQYF. The gene calls are TRBV7-9 and TRBJ2-5; 11 bases line up with TRBD2. CDR1 is SEHNR and CDR2 is FQNEAQ in the germline V gene (reference sequence). The trim removed 0 bases at V and 0 bases at J, leaving 6 bases unmatched. The CDR3 is made up of 18 amino acids.

The chain joins TRBV18 to TRBJ2-5, with D possibly matching TRBD2 (5 bases). The end of the DNA is better explained by TRBJ2-7, so the J call may be wrong. The germline V gene encodes CDR1 KGHSH and CDR2 LQKENI. This CDR3 has 15 residues. The CDR3 nucleotides read TGTGCCAGCTCACCACGACTTTCTCGGGATTACGAGCAGTACTTC. This encodes CASSPRLSRDYEQYF.

The J gene is TRBJ1-2, the V gene TRBV18; TRBD1 is a possible D gene (6 bases). CDR1 is KGHSH and CDR2 is LQKENI in the germline V gene. The CDR3 is 16 amino acids. V was trimmed by 3 bases and J by 0 bases, leaving 14 bases between them. CDR3 bases: TGTGCCAGCTCACCTGCGACAGGCAGACCTAACTATGGCTACACCTTC. This gives the protein CASSPATGRPNYGYTF.

The rearrangement joins TRBV20-1 to TRBJ1-4, with 8 bases identical to TRBD1. Trimming removed 0 bases from V and 10 bases from J; junction bases left unmatched: 10. Germline V CDR1 and CDR2: DFQATT, SNEGSKA (reference sequence). The CDR3 is 15 amino acids. This chain's CDR3 is CSARDLTQGAGKLFF. DNA of the CDR3: TGCAGTGCTAGAGATCTAACCCAGGGGGCAGGAAAACTGTTTTTT.

This chain's CDR3 is CATSLNRVTYEQYF. The CDR3, as DNA: TGTGCCACCAGCCTGAACCGGGTGACCTACGAGCAGTACTTC. The chain employs TRBV15 and TRBJ2-7; the D is unclear. Germline CDR1 reads LNHNV; CDR2 reads YYDKDF (reference sequence). The ends were cut back, 5 bases at V and 2 bases at J, with 13 bases in the middle. The CDR3 contains 14 residues.

The chain links TRBV18 to TRBJ2-7; 10 bases agree with TRBD1. V gave up 6 bases and J gave up 1 base; unmatched junction bases: 12. Per the germline V gene, CDR1 is KGHSH and CDR2 is LQKENI. CDR3 size: 17 residues. The CDR3 nucleotides read TGTGCCAGCTCCCCAGCAGACAGGGGGCTTCAGTCCTACGAGCAGTACTTC. It translates to CASSPADRGLQSYEQYF.

This clonotype came up a few times. V and J are TRBV20-1 and TRBJ2-7, with a possible D match to TRBD1 (6 bases). Germline V lookup: CDR1 DFQATT, CDR2 SNEGSKA (reference sequence). Trimming took 1 base from V and 3 from J, leaving 10 bases between them. This CDR3 contains 13 residues. This CDR3 reads CSARAGGIYEQYF. The CDR3 DNA is TGCAGTGCTAGAGCTGGGGGCATCTACGAGCAGTACTTC.

The chain joins TRBV24-1 to TRBJ2-1, with 14 nucleotides matching TRBD2. The germline gives CDR1 KGHDR, CDR2 SFDVKD. CDR3 length: 13 amino acids. V dropped 8 bases and J dropped 8; count of bases not matched to a gene: 1. CDR3 bases: TGTGCCACCAAGGGACTAGCGGGAGATGAGCAGTTCTTC. Amino acid sequence: CATKGLAGDEQFF.

This clonotype was found a few times. The genes are TRBV3-1 and TRBJ2-1; 8 bases agree with TRBD2. The length of the CDR3 is 14 residues. Germline trimming cut 4 bases from V and 8 bases from J; bases unmatched to any gene: 7. CDR1 LGHDT and CDR2 YNNKEL come from the germline V gene (reference sequence). CDR3 in amino acids: CASSLTGTRHEQFF. The CDR3, as DNA: TGTGCCAGCAGCCTGACCGGGACTAGACATGAGCAGTTCTTC.

The chain couples TRBV7-8 to TRBJ2-7; 11 bases are a match to TRBD1. The CDR3 consists of 15 residues. The V segment lost 3 bases and the J segment 3 bases; nucleotides outside the gene matches: 4. The germline V gene has CDR1 SGHVS and CDR2 FQNEAQ. The CDR3 protein is CASSFGTGGNYEQYF. The CDR3 coding sequence is TGTGCCAGCAGCTTCGGGACAGGGGGTAACTACGAGCAGTACTTC.

The CDR3 spells CASSEAARSGANVLTF. CDR3 nucleotide sequence: TGTGCCAGCAGTGAAGCCGCCCGCAGTGGGGCCAACGTCCTGACTTTC. This chain joins TRBV2 and TRBJ2-6; no reliable D call. The germline CDR1 and CDR2 sequences are SNHLY and FYNNEI. The CDR3 is made up of 16 amino acids. Trimming shortened V by 0 bases and J by 3 bases, and 9 bases separated the two germline ends.

The genes are TRBV3-1 and TRBJ1-4; possible D gene TRBD1, 6 bases. The V gene's germline CDR1 is LGHDT and CDR2 YNNKEL (reference sequence). CDR3 size: 14 residues. V was cut by 1 base and J by 8 bases, with 11 bases left in between. The CDR3 bases are TGTGCCAGCAGCCAAGGGGGGCCCAGAGAAAAACTGTTTTTT. The encoded protein is CASSQGGPREKLFF.

The chain combines TRBV21-1 with TRBJ2-7; TRBD1 is the table's D call and was not checked against the DNA. TRBV21-1 is flagged as a pseudogene. This CDR3 region has 16 residues. The chain's CDR3 is CASSKAWTGSLPEQYF. The CDR3 DNA sequence: TGTGCCAGCAGCAAAGCTTGGACAGGGTCTCTGCCCGAGCAGTACTTC.

V and J are TRBV13 and TRBJ1-2; D ambiguous. V was cut by 0 bases and J by 8 bases, with 13 bases left in between. Germline V gene lookup returns CDR1 PRHDT and CDR2 FYEKMQ (reference sequence). This CDR3 contains 14 residues. The CDR3 protein is CASSLGAGREGYTF. In DNA form, the CDR3 reads TGTGCCAGCAGCTTAGGAGCCGGAAGAGAAGGCTACACCTTC.

This clonotype was detected only a few times. The rearrangement uses TRBV24-1 and TRBJ2-5; TRBD1 aligns across 10 bases. Germline-derived CDR1 and CDR2 are KGHDR and SFDVKD. This CDR3 is built from 17 residues. The junction had 11 bases not matched to a gene; V was cut back by 4 bases and J by 4 bases. CDR3 nucleotides: TGTGCCACCAGTGAGCCTCTCGGGACAGGGGATGGAGAGACCCAGTACTTC. Amino acid sequence: CATSEPLGTGDGETQYF.

This clonotype was seen only a few times. The CDR3 DNA sequence: TGTGCCAGCAGTTACTTGGAGGGTCAAGGCTACGAGCAGTACTTC. This codes for CASSYLEGQGYEQYF. This rearrangement joins TRBV6-2 or TRBV6-3 to TRBJ2-7; a possible D gene is TRBD2 (6 bases). Trimming pared 1 base from V and 3 bases from J, leaving 13 bases between. The CDR3 contains 15 residues. Germline V gene data show CDR1 as MNHEY and CDR2 as SVGEGT.

J is TRBJ2-1 and V is TRBV7-9; no reliable D call. The V end was cut by 3 bases, the J end by 9 bases, with 9 bases between. Per the germline V gene, CDR1 is SEHNR and CDR2 is FQNEAQ (reference sequence). The CDR3 is 12 residues long. The CDR3 region is CASSFSPSEQFF. CDR3 sequence (DNA): TGTGCCAGCAGCTTTAGCCCGTCTGAGCAGTTCTTC.